The entry below gives a single T cell receptor (beta chain) sequence along with its context. The entry originates in a study of Graves' ophthalmopathy and Graves' hyperthyroidism. This CDR3 is built from 14 residues. CDR1 is MNHEY and CDR2 is SMNVEV in the germline V gene (reference sequence). Deletions cut 3 bases from V and 1 base from J, with 9 bases between. TCR beta CDR3 regions were amplified from RNA transcripts. First-round RT-PCR used HTBI primers; second-round multiplex PCR followed. Each CDR3 protein is one row after TCRdb ran MiXCR on the multiplex PCR reads. The sample holds about 620,000 distinct CDR3 sequences, about 24% seen once.

Sequenced: peripheral blood. This chain links TRBV27 with TRBJ1-1; D not resolved. This sequence was found in a young woman with stable Graves' hyperthyroidism. Some clones in this sample may be carry-over from other donors' samples. The CDR3 spells CASSLEYGNTEAFF. CDR3 DNA: TGTGCCAGCAGTTTGGAATACGGGAACACTGAAGCTTTCTTT.